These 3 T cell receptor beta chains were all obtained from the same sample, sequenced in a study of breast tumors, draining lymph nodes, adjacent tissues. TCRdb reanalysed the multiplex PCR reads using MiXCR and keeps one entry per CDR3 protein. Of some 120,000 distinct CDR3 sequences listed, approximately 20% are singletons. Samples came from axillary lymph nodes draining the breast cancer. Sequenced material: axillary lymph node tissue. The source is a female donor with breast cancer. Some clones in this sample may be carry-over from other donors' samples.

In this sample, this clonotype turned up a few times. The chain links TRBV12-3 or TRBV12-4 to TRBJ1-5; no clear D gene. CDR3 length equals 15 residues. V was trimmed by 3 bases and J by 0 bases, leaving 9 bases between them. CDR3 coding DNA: TGTGCCAGCAGTTTGGCCGGGAGTAGCAATCAGCCCCAGCATTTT. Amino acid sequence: CASSLAGSSNQPQHF.

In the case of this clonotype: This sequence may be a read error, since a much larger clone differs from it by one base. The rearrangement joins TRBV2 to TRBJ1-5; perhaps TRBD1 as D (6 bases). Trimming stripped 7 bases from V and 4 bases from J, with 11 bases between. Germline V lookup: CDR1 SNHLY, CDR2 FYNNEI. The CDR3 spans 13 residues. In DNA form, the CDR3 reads TGTGCCAGCAAGGGGGAAGCGAATCAGCCCCAGCATTTT. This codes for CASKGEANQPQHF.

This chain's CDR3 is CASSVNSEYNEQFF. DNA of the CDR3: TGTGCCAGCAGTGTTAACAGTGAGTACAATGAGCAGTTCTTC. The chain uses TRBV6-1 and TRBJ2-1; the D is unclear. CDR1 and CDR2 from the germline V gene are MNHNS and SASEGT. The V end was cut by 4 bases, the J end by 4 bases, with 11 bases between. This CDR3 comprises 14 residues.